The 16 T cell receptor beta chains below come from one sample, sequenced in a study of patients and donors after allogeneic stem cell transplantation. TCRdb redid the calling of the RT-PCR reads with MiXCR, one entry per CDR3 protein. The sample gives 100,000 to 120,000 distinct CDR3 sequences, over 30% of which show up once; about 27% is in the top ten. The sample consisted of blood, either unsorted or a sorted T cell fraction (not recorded which). The receptors originated from a human donor who was either an allogeneic HSCT recipient or a stem cell or donor lymphocyte infusion donor (not recorded which). It is not recorded whose cells these are; they may come from a transplant donor.

J is TRBJ2-1 and V is TRBV28, with 7 bases that match TRBD1. This CDR3 has 15 amino acids. The germline V gene encodes CDR1 MDHEN and CDR2 SYDVKM. Trimming cost V 5 bases and J 10 bases; bases outside gene matches: 14. CDR3 sequence (DNA): TGTGCCAGCAGTGACAGGGCCTTTTTGATAGCGGAGCAGTTCTTC. It translates to CASSDRAFLIAEQFF.

J is TRBJ1-1 and V is TRBV29-1; TRBD1 matches at 9 bases. Germline-derived CDR1 and CDR2 are SQVTM and ANQGSEA. The CDR3 has 13 amino acids. The V segment lost 7 bases and the J segment 4 bases; nucleotides outside the gene matches: 7. The CDR3 here is CSAWDRAGTEAFF. The CDR3 nucleotides are TGCAGCGCTTGGGACAGGGCTGGCACTGAAGCTTTCTTT.

This clonotype has only a few counts. This rearrangement joins TRBV29-1 to TRBJ1-4, with D hard to call. Trimming removed 3 bases from V and 10 bases from J, with 9 bases in between. Germline CDR1 is SQVTM and CDR2 is ANQGSEA. The CDR3 sequence is 11 residues long. The CDR3 sequence: CSVEVARKLFF. The CDR3 nucleotides read TGCAGCGTTGAGGTCGCCCGAAAACTGTTTTTT.

This clonotype has only a few counts. The J gene is TRBJ1-5, the V gene TRBV7-2; no reliable D call. V lost 1 base and J lost 0, with 4 bases in between. This CDR3 comprises 14 residues. The germline gives CDR1 SGHTA, CDR2 FQGNSA. CDR3 in amino acids: CASSLEVSNQPQHF. CDR3 DNA sequence: TGTGCCAGCAGCTTAGAAGTTAGCAATCAGCCCCAGCATTTT. Full variable domain (outside the CDR3, taken from reference TRBV7-2 and TRBJ1-5): GAGVSQSPSNKVTEKGKDVELRCDPISGHTALYWYRQSLGQGLEFLIYFQGNSAPDKSGLPSDRFSAERTGGSVSTLTIQRTQQEDSAVYLCASSLEVSNQPQHFGDGTRLSIL.

In DNA, the CDR3 is TGTGCCAGCAGCTTAGCCCTCCTGACTAGCGGGAGCCCCCATGAGCAGTTCTTC. Amino acids: CASSLALLTSGSPHEQFF. The rearrangement links TRBV7-9 to TRBJ2-1; 12 bases line up with TRBD2. The CDR3 covers 18 residues. V lost 0 bases and J lost 8; bases outside the gene matches: 11. Looked up from germline, CDR1 is SEHNR and CDR2 is FQNEAQ (reference sequence).

The genes are TRBV6-5 and TRBJ2-1; D gene ambiguous. Germline V gene data show CDR1 as MNHEY and CDR2 as SVGAGI. Deletions cut 7 bases from V and 8 bases from J, with 15 bases between. The CDR3 covers 13 residues. CDR3 sequence: CASTHRLEDEQFF. DNA for the CDR3: TGTGCCAGCACCCATAGGCTTGAGGATGAGCAGTTCTTC.

The chain carries TRBV7-2 and TRBJ1-3, with no clear D. Germline CDR1 and CDR2: SGHTA and FQGNSA. Trimming pared 5 bases from V and 2 bases from J, leaving 13 bases between. The CDR3 extends over 15 amino acids. The CDR3 loop is CASSLYVGTGNTIYF. The CDR3 DNA reads as TGTGCCAGCAGCCTCTATGTCGGGACTGGAAACACCATATATTTT.

V usage is TRBV12-3 or TRBV12-4 and J usage is TRBJ2-1, with D unclear. The CDR3 consists of 14 residues. The germline V and J ends were trimmed by 8 bases and 5 bases, with 16 bases remaining between them. In nucleotides, the CDR3 is TGTGCCAGCCTCTTACTCAGTGGAAACAATGAGCAGTTCTTC. Amino acids: CASLLLSGNNEQFF.

The CDR3 loop reads CASSYSIEGNSPLHF. As DNA, the CDR3 is TGTGCCAGCAGTTACTCGATTGAGGGAAATTCACCCCTCCACTTT. V gene TRBV6-5 combines with J gene TRBJ1-6; D is unclear. Germline V gives CDR1 MNHEY, CDR2 SVGAGI. V was pared by 0 bases and J by 7 bases, with 10 bases between. CDR3 size: 15 residues.

The chain employs TRBV20-1 and TRBJ2-7, with a weak D call TRBD1 (5 bases). Germline assignment: CDR1 DFQATT and CDR2 SNEGSKA (reference sequence). V was cut by 6 bases and J by 6 bases, with 12 bases left in between. The CDR3 totals 11 residues. This chain's CDR3 is CSARRGLEQYF. CDR3 coding DNA: TGCAGTGCCAGAAGGGGTCTCGAGCAGTACTTC.

The gene calls are TRBV5-1 and TRBJ2-5; TRBD1 matches at 9 bases. This CDR3 is built from 15 residues. After removal of 4 bases from V and 5 bases from J, the junction contained 9 bases not matched to a gene. CDR1 and CDR2 from the germline V gene are SGHRS and YFSETQ. The CDR3: CASSETTGGAETQYF. The CDR3 DNA is TGCGCCAGCAGCGAGACAACAGGGGGCGCGGAGACCCAGTACTTC.

V and J are TRBV19 and TRBJ2-1, with D possibly being TRBD2 (5 bases). Germline CDR1 and CDR2: LNHDA and SQIVND (reference sequence). Deletions cut 3 bases from V and 9 bases from J, with 15 bases between. The CDR3 runs 14 residues. The CDR3 is CASSIEGAGGEQFF. The DNA for the CDR3 is TGTGCCAGTAGTATTGAGGGTGCAGGAGGTGAGCAGTTCTTC.

For the CDR3, the DNA is TGTGCCAGCAGCCACGGGGGCTCAAGTGAAAAACTGTTTTTT. Amino acids: CASSHGGSSEKLFF. The chain couples TRBV4-2 to TRBJ1-4, with D tentatively TRBD1 (6 bases). Trimming cost V 3 bases and J 7 bases, with 12 bases left between them. The germline gives CDR1 LGHNA, CDR2 YNFKEQ. The CDR3 length is 14 residues.

This clonotype occurred a few times. V gene TRBV4-3 combines with J gene TRBJ1-2; TRBD1 is a possible D gene (5 bases). V lost 0 bases and J 2 bases, leaving 13 bases between the germline ends. The CDR3 totals 16 residues. Germline CDR1 is LGHNA and CDR2 is YSLEER. The DNA for the CDR3 is TGCGCCAGCAGCCAAGATCGGGACGGGTCAAACTATGGCTACACCTTC. It specifies CASSQDRDGSNYGYTF.

This clonotype occurred a few times. The chain's CDR3 is CASSYSNRDQPQHF. The CDR3 DNA reads as TGTGCCAGCAGTTACTCGAACAGGGATCAGCCCCAGCATTTT. This sequence joins TRBV6-2 or TRBV6-3 and TRBJ1-5, with a weak D call TRBD1 (6 bases). CDR3 length: 14 residues. CDR1 MNHEY and CDR2 SVGEGT come from the germline V gene. V was trimmed by 0 bases and J by 5 bases, leaving 8 bases between them.

The chain has TRBV12-3 or TRBV12-4 and TRBJ2-7; a weak D match, TRBD2 (5 bases). The ends were cut back, 3 bases at V and 6 bases at J, with 12 bases in the middle. CDR3 size: 13 residues. The CDR3 region is CASSFGGSLEQYF. The CDR3 DNA reads TGTGCCAGCAGTTTTGGCGGGTCTCTCGAGCAGTACTTC.